One T cell receptor beta chain is described in this entry. These data are taken from a study of blood T cell repertoires in COVID-19. Study-wide context: Specimens from acute and convalescent COVID-19 originated in the United States, Italy and Spain. T cells, B-cell-depleted T cells, or PBMCs supplied cDNA or gDNA.

The junction had 2 bases not matched to a gene; V was cut back by 4 bases and J by 4 bases. The CDR3 has 14 residues. CDR1 LNHDA and CDR2 SQIVND come from the germline V gene (reference sequence). Authors' processing steps: Amplification from reference gene primers served as the basis for estimated nucleated cell counts. Some clones are missing from TCRdb's copy, which holds only in-frame ones; the method was immunoSEQ multiplex PCR. The D gene and trimming were derived from the DNA, and the V and J assignments and clone size from that table. The sample includes over 120,000 clones, roughly 88% of them seen just once.

The chain recombines TRBV19 with TRBJ1-1, with 11 positions matching TRBD1. This TCR derives from a man aged 60-69 years with active or convalescent COVID-19. Sequencing was done on a sample of peripheral blood. The CDR3 loop reads CASSTGTGGTEAFF. The CDR3 DNA is TGTGCCAGTAGTACAGGGACAGGGGGCACTGAAGCTTTCTTT.